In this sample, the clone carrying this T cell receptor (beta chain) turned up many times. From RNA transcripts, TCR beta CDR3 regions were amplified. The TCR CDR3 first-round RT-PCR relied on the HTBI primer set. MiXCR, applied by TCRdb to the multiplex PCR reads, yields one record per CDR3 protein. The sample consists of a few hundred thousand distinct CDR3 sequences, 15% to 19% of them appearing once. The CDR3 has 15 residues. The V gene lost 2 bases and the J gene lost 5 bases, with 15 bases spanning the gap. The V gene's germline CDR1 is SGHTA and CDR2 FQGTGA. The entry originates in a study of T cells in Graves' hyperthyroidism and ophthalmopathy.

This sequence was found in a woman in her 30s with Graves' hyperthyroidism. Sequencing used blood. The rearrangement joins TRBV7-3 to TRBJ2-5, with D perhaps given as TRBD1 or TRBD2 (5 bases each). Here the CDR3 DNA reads TGTGCCAGCAGCTTAGGACGTGGCTGGGGGGAGACCCAGTACTTC. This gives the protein CASSLGRGWGETQYF.